Listed here are 14 T cell receptor beta chains from one sample, sequenced in a study of blood T cell repertoires in COVID-19 (dated by TCRdb to 2018 to 2020). The library was produced with the immunoSEQ multiplex PCR assay. TCRdb provides this immuneACCESS table in a form limited to in-frame rearrangements. Some clones are lacking; in checked studies, under half of them reflect an unresolved V gene, and why the rest are absent is not known. The sample profile shows over 300,000 clones; 90% of them were found once. About 6.8% of the sample rests with the top ten. Sequencing input: peripheral blood. These receptors came from a man aged 18-30 years with active or convalescent COVID-19.

The rearrangement links TRBV18 to TRBJ2-1; 9 nucleotides line up with TRBD1. The germline V gene encodes CDR1 KGHSH and CDR2 LQKENI. The V and J ends lost 0 bases and 4 bases, in that order; junction bases with no gene match: 4. The CDR3 spans 16 residues. This chain's CDR3 is CASSPPGTGKYNEQFF. Here the CDR3 DNA reads TGTGCCAGCTCACCACCCGGGACAGGGAAATACAATGAGCAGTTCTTC.

As for this clone: Additional DNA sequences in this sample encode the identical CDR3. The V call is TRBV7-9, the J call TRBJ1-4, with 9 bases matching TRBD1. J was trimmed by 8 bases and V by 4 bases; bases with no gene match: 5. The CDR3 is 14 residues long. Germline loops: CDR1 SEHNR, CDR2 FQNEAQ (reference sequence). CDR3 sequence reads: CASSSGQGSEKLFF. The CDR3 DNA is TGTGCCAGCAGCTCGGGACAGGGCAGCGAAAAACTGTTTTTT. Full variable domain (outside the CDR3, taken from reference TRBV7-9 and TRBJ1-4): DTGVSQNPRHKITKRGQNVTFRCDPISEHNRLYWYRQTLGQGPEFLTYFQNEAQLEKSRLLSDRFSAERPKGSFSTLEIQRTEQGDSAMYLCASSSGQGSEKLFFGSGTQLSVL.

The chain couples TRBV27 to TRBJ2-1, with D unresolved. The CDR3 totals 13 residues. V lost 3 bases, J lost 6 bases, and 9 bases lay in between. Germline CDR1 MNHEY, CDR2 SMNVEV (reference sequence). Written as DNA, the CDR3 is TGTGCCAGCAGTTTGCGCGAGCGCAATGAGCAGTTCTTC. This translates into CASSLRERNEQFF.

The chain links TRBV28 to TRBJ2-3, with a possible D match to TRBD1 (5 bases). Between the trimmed V and J ends, which lost 4 bases and 11 bases, there was a span of 28 bases. The CDR3 sequence is 17 residues long. CDR1 and CDR2 from the germline V gene are MDHEN and SYDVKM. The CDR3 loop is CASSSFLQVLQDLGQYF. The CDR3 DNA follows: TGTGCCAGCAGTTCCTTCCTACAGGTTCTCCAGGACCTGGGGCAGTATTTT.

The chain couples TRBV5-1 to TRBJ1-4, with a possible D match to TRBD1 (6 bases). This CDR3 comprises 16 residues. Germline-derived CDR1 and CDR2 are SGHRS and YFSETQ. Trimming left V 4 bases short and J 2 bases short, with 15 bases between. The CDR3 reads CASSQNGGRTNEKLFF. Here the CDR3 DNA reads TGCGCCAGCAGCCAAAACGGGGGGCGGACTAATGAAAAACTGTTTTTT. Variable domain in full (rest from reference TRBV5-1 and TRBJ1-4): KAGVTQTPRYLIKTRGQQVTLSCSPISGHRSVSWYQQTPGQGLQFLFEYFSETQRNKGNFPGRFSGRQFSNSRSEMNVSTLELGDSALYLCASSQNGGRTNEKLFFGSGTQLSVL.

The rearrangement links TRBV6-5 to TRBJ1-1, with unresolved D. Trimming removed 2 bases at V and 6 bases at J, with 7 bases between. CDR1 is MNHEY, CDR2 SVGAGI, per germline. CDR3 length: 12 residues. In DNA form, the CDR3 reads TGTGCCAGCAGTTACGGAGGGTCTGAAGCTTTCTTT. It codes for CASSYGGSEAFF.

This clone was counted between two and nine times. The chain employs TRBV7-6 and TRBJ1-6; no clear D gene. Germline V CDR1 and CDR2: SGHVS, FNYEAQ. The CDR3 extends over 15 amino acids. Trimming removed 0 bases at V and 5 bases at J, with 8 bases between. CDR3: CASSLAASNNSPLHF. The CDR3 bases are TGTGCCAGCAGCTTAGCTGCCAGTAATAATTCACCCCTCCACTTT.

This clone was observed a few times. V is TRBV4-2 and J is TRBJ1-4; D is unresolved. CDR1 and CDR2 (germline): LGHNA, YNFKEQ. CDR3 length: 16 amino acids. Trimming took off 0 bases at V and 0 bases at J, with 8 bases between the two ends. The chain's CDR3 is CASSQENRATNEKLFF. Here the CDR3 DNA reads TGTGCCAGCAGCCAAGAGAACCGAGCAACTAATGAAAAACTGTTTTTT.

This chain joins TRBV6-2 or TRBV6-3 and TRBJ2-7; the D gene is possibly TRBD1 (5 bases). Trimming left V 0 bases short and J 2 bases short, with 14 bases between. Germline V CDR1 and CDR2: MNHEY, SVGEGT. This CDR3 region has 16 residues. The DNA for the CDR3 is TGTGCCAGCAGTTACTCGTTCAGGGCCGGCACCTACGAGCAGTACTTC. Protein sequence: CASSYSFRAGTYEQYF.

The V and J genes are TRBV6-5 and TRBJ1-4; no definite D call. Germline V gene data show CDR1 as MNHEY and CDR2 as SVGAGI. Trimming removed 2 bases from V and 4 bases from J, with 8 bases in between. This CDR3 region has 14 residues. This chain's CDR3 is CASSYARYNEKLFF. The CDR3 DNA sequence: TGTGCCAGCAGTTACGCCAGGTATAATGAAAAACTGTTTTTT.

The chain carries TRBV6-5 and TRBJ2-7, with 9 nucleotides matching TRBD2. This CDR3 spans 14 amino acids. After removal of 6 bases from V and 3 bases from J, the junction contained 6 bases not matched to a gene. Germline CDR1 and CDR2: MNHEY and SVGAGI. For the CDR3, the DNA is TGTGCCAGCAGCAGGACTAGCGAGCTCTACGAGCAGTACTTC. The encoded protein is CASSRTSELYEQYF.

The chain carries TRBV5-5 and TRBJ1-1; D may be TRBD1 (5 bases). The CDR3 consists of 13 residues. Germline V gives CDR1 SGHKS, CDR2 YYEKEE (reference sequence). V lost 4 bases and J lost 10, with 17 bases in between. The CDR3 nucleotides read TGTGCCAGCAGCACGCTCGGAGGGGTCGGAGCTTTCTTT. It translates to CASSTLGGVGAFF.

CDR3 DNA sequence: TGTGCCAGTAGACGAGCGGGGGGCTTGGGCTATGGCTACACCTTC. Amino acids: CASRRAGGLGYGYTF. J is TRBJ1-2 and V is TRBV19, with D possibly matching TRBD1 (6 bases). CDR3 size: 15 residues. Trimming stripped 6 bases from V and 4 bases from J, with 18 bases between. The germline V gene has CDR1 LNHDA and CDR2 SQIVND (reference sequence).

The chain has TRBV5-1 and TRBJ1-1; perhaps TRBD1 as D (6 bases). Germline-derived CDR1 and CDR2 are SGHRS and YFSETQ. This CDR3 is built from 13 residues. V lost 4 bases to trimming and J lost 7 bases, with 14 bases between them. The CDR3 loop is CASSPGGGHEAFF. CDR3 DNA sequence: TGCGCCAGCAGCCCGGGCGGGGGACATGAAGCTTTCTTT.